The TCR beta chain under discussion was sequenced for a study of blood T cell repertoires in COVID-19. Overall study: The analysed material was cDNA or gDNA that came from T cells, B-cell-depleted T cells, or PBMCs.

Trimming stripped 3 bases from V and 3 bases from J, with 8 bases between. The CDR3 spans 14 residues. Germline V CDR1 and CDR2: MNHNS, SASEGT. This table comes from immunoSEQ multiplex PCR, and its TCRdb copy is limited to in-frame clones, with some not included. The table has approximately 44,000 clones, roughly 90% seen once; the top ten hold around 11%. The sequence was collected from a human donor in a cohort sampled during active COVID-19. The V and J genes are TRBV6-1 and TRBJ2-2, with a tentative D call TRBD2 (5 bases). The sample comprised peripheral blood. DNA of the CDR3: TGTGCCAGCAGTGATGACTACTACACCGGGGAGCTGTTTTTT. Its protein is CASSDDYYTGELFF.